This TCR beta chain comes out of a study of response to subunit inactivated influenza vaccine (dated by TCRdb to the late 2010s). For context, the study as a whole: Deep quantitative T cell receptor repertoire profiling was used in the study to track responses to a trivalent subunit inactivated influenza vaccine.

Library preparation employed RT-PCR. The instrument given in TCRdb is Illumina HiSeq 2500. TCRdb cleaned the public reads at Q25 with fastp, built clones with MiXCR and kept in-frame beta chains. For every CDR3 protein sequence, its rows merge into one entry that carries the most common genes and DNA. For this sample there are around 850,000 distinct CDR3 sequences; about 18% appear just once. The top ten constitute approximately 11% of the sample. Of note for this clonotype: Its antigen has not been determined. No base quality information exists; no much larger clone differs at one position.

The investigation overall reported the following: It was suggested by the authors that each seasonal influenza vaccination may recruit only a limited number of new T cells.

Sequenced here: PBMCs from blood, sampled less than 6 days after vaccination. The source is a middle-aged man who received an inactivated influenza vaccine. Donor details come from another sample of the same person, matched by shared clones.

For the CDR3, the sequence is CASSLDFGQPQHF. The DNA reads as follows: TGTGCCAGCAGCTTAGATTTCGGTCAGCCCCAGCATTTT. In this chain, TRBV7-6 is recombined with TRBJ1-5, with no confidently assigned D gene. Spanning cysteine to phenylalanine, the CDR3 consists of 13 amino acids. Only the CDR3 region is kept as DNA, spanning 39 bases read in frame from base 1. CDR1 SGHVS and CDR2 FNYEAQ were looked up in the germline V gene. V and J are truncated by 1 base and 6 bases respectively, leaving an intervening sequence of 7 bases. The full variable domain, with segments outside the CDR3 supplied by the reference TRBV7-6 and TRBJ1-5 proteins, appears as GAGVSQSPRYKVTKRGQDVALRCDPISGHVSLYWYRQALGQGPEFLTYFNYEAQQDKSGLPNDRFSAERPEGSISTLTIQRTEQRDSAMYRCASSLDFGQPQHFGDGTRLSIL.